This passage covers 24 T cell receptor beta chains from one sample sequenced in a study of OX40 agonist ivuxolimab in advanced cancers. Using immunoSEQ multiplex PCR, the repertoire was profiled, and TCRdb retains in-frame clones only, with some absent. This sample yields under 85,000 clones, of which approximately 83% are seen a single time; 1.5% to 2% belongs to the top ten. The sequences come from CD4+ or CD8+ T cells sorted from blood, collected in a trial of the OX40 agonist ivuxolimab. The receptors shown here come from an adult with an advanced solid tumor such as melanoma, head and neck, liver or kidney cancer.

This chain links TRBV15 with TRBJ2-6; 8 bases align to TRBD1. This CDR3 contains 18 residues. The V gene's germline CDR1 is LNHNV and CDR2 YYDKDF (reference sequence). Trimming cost V 3 bases and J 4 bases; bases outside gene matches: 11. CDR3 DNA: TGTGCCACCAGCAGTCCGGACAGGGTGATAAGGGGGGCCAACGTCCTGACTTTC. Its translation: CATSSPDRVIRGANVLTF.

V is TRBV9 and J is TRBJ2-2, with unresolved D. This CDR3 spans 13 amino acids. Germline lookup yields CDR1 SGDLS and CDR2 YYNGEE. Between the trimmed V and J ends, which lost 0 bases and 6 bases, there was a span of 6 bases. CDR3 loop: CASSVAEPGELFF. For the CDR3, the DNA is TGTGCCAGCAGCGTAGCCGAACCCGGGGAGCTGTTTTTT.

A few counts support this clone. The chain combines TRBV10-3 with TRBJ1-1; D remains ambiguous. The ends were cut back, 8 bases at V and 0 bases at J, with 10 bases in the middle. The CDR3 length is 13 residues. Germline CDR1 reads ENHRY; CDR2 reads SYGVKD. Here the CDR3 reads CAISGDMNTEAFF. As DNA, the CDR3 is TGTGCCATCTCAGGCGACATGAACACTGAAGCTTTCTTT.

Turning to this clone: Other DNA sequences in this specimen translate into the identical CDR3. The rearrangement uses TRBV15 and TRBJ2-1; possibly TRBD1 for D (6 bases). CDR1 and CDR2 from the germline V gene are LNHNV and YYDKDF (reference sequence). The CDR3 length is 17 residues. Between the trimmed V and J ends, which lost 1 base and 7 bases, there was a span of 20 bases. The chain's CDR3 is CATSRGRGTRHVNEQFF. Here the CDR3 DNA reads TGTGCCACCAGCAGAGGCAGGGGAACGAGACATGTAAATGAGCAGTTCTTC.

The gene calls are TRBV5-1 and TRBJ1-5; D is ambiguous. The CDR3 runs 15 residues. Germline V gene data show CDR1 as SGHRS and CDR2 as YFSETQ. V was cut by 0 bases and J by 2 bases, with 9 bases left in between. CDR3 bases: TGCGCCAGCAGCTTGGGGGAACTCGGCAATCAGCCCCAGCATTTT. It yields the protein CASSLGELGNQPQHF.

This clone was found a few times. The chain uses TRBV4-2 and TRBJ1-5, with a tentative D call TRBD1 (5 bases). Per the germline V gene, CDR1 is LGHNA and CDR2 is YNFKEQ. V was clipped by 5 bases and J by 9 bases, with 20 bases between them. The CDR3 contains 15 residues. CDR3 amino acids: CASSLVEGRYWPQHF. CDR3 coding DNA: TGTGCCAGCAGCTTGGTGGAGGGGAGGTATTGGCCCCAGCATTTT.

This clone was detected only once. The gene calls are TRBV7-3 and TRBJ2-7; TRBD2 matches 7 bases. CDR3 size: 15 residues. Per germline, CDR1 SGHTA and CDR2 FQGTGA. The V and J ends lost 5 bases and 5 bases, in that order; junction bases with no gene match: 12. The chain's CDR3 is CASSISGEGPNEQYF. CDR3 coding DNA: TGTGCCAGCAGCATAAGCGGGGAGGGGCCTAACGAGCAGTACTTC.

The rearrangement uses TRBV6-5 and TRBJ1-1, with TRBD1 as a possible D gene (5 bases). The V end lost 2 bases, the J end lost 5 bases, and 12 bases lay between the germline ends. The CDR3 totals 14 residues. The germline V gene encodes CDR1 MNHEY and CDR2 SVGAGI. The CDR3 region is CASSYGRERTEAFF. CDR3 in DNA: TGTGCCAGCAGTTACGGCAGGGAACGGACTGAAGCTTTCTTT.

This chain joins TRBV7-2 and TRBJ2-3; D is possibly TRBD2 (6 bases). Germline CDR1 reads SGHTA; CDR2 reads FQGNSA. CDR3 size: 14 residues. The V and J ends lost 2 bases and 6 bases respectively, with 12 bases between them. The CDR3 is CASSLTGGPDTQYF. CDR3 in DNA: TGTGCCAGCAGCTTAACCGGAGGGCCCGATACGCAGTATTTT.

The sample holds one count of this clone. The rearrangement uses TRBV14 and TRBJ1-1; 11 bases are shared with TRBD1. This CDR3 spans 16 amino acids. The trim removed 4 bases at V and 4 bases at J, leaving 8 bases unmatched. The germline CDR1 and CDR2 sequences are SGHDN and FVKESK. The DNA for the CDR3 is TGTGCCAGCAGCCCTACAGGACAGGGGGCATTCACTGAAGCTTTCTTT. Translation gives CASSPTGQGAFTEAFF.

V and J are TRBV10-3 and TRBJ1-4; D gene uncertain. This CDR3 has 14 amino acids. Trimming left V 10 bases short and J 8 bases short, with 20 bases between. Germline assignment: CDR1 ENHRY and CDR2 SYGVKD. CDR3 residues: CATKNGVTDEKLFF. CDR3 DNA: TGTGCCACTAAAAACGGAGTAACAGACGAAAAACTGTTTTTT.

The V call is TRBV6-6, the J call TRBJ1-5; D possibly corresponds to TRBD1 (5 bases). V was shortened by 6 bases and J by 1 base, with 10 bases between the two germline ends. Germline CDR1 reads MNHNY; CDR2 reads SVGAGI (reference sequence). This CDR3 spans 14 amino acids. DNA for the CDR3: TGTGCCAGCAGGCCCGGACACAGCAATCAGCCCCAGCATTTT. This encodes CASRPGHSNQPQHF.

This chain connects TRBV30 to TRBJ1-6, with 8 bases aligning to TRBD1. The germline V gene encodes CDR1 GTSNPN and CDR2 SVGIG (reference sequence). V lost 5 bases to trimming and J lost 7 bases; unmatched junction nucleotides: 4. This CDR3 spans 13 amino acids. The CDR3 spells CAWAGQGNSPLHF. The CDR3 DNA reads TGTGCCTGGGCCGGACAGGGCAATTCACCCCTCCACTTT.

This clone came up a few times. The CDR3, as DNA: TGTGCCAGCAGGCGACAGGGGAACACTGAAGCTTTCTTT. This gives the protein CASRRQGNTEAFF. This chain links TRBV5-6 with TRBJ1-1, with 7 bases lining up with TRBD1. Germline V lookup: CDR1 SGHDT, CDR2 YYEEEE. The V and J ends lost 5 bases and 1 base, in that order; junction bases with no gene match: 2. The CDR3 covers 13 residues.

The chain couples TRBV29-1 to TRBJ1-1; D remains ambiguous. Germline V gene sequence: CDR1 SQVTM, CDR2 ANQGSEA. The V and J ends lost 8 bases and 1 base respectively, with 14 bases between them. There are 13 residues in the CDR3. The CDR3 here is CSFRLKGNTEAFF. As DNA, the CDR3 is TGCAGCTTCCGACTTAAGGGGAACACTGAAGCTTTCTTT.

This chain uses TRBV19 with TRBJ2-6; D remains unclear. Germline V gives CDR1 LNHDA, CDR2 SQIVND (reference sequence). There are 16 residues in the CDR3. Trimming took off 1 base at V and 2 bases at J, with 9 bases between the two ends. The CDR3 loop is CASSIGQSAGANVLTF. CDR3 sequence (DNA): TGTGCCAGTAGTATAGGCCAAAGTGCTGGGGCCAACGTCCTGACTTTC.

This rearrangement joins TRBV5-1 to TRBJ2-1, with TRBD2 matching over 9 bases. CDR3 length equals 16 residues. The V and J ends lost 0 bases and 7 bases, in that order; junction bases with no gene match: 8. Germline V lookup: CDR1 SGHRS, CDR2 YFSETQ. CDR3 region: CASSLDGSGRRNEQFF. CDR3 sequence (DNA): TGCGCCAGCAGCTTGGATGGTAGCGGGAGAAGGAATGAGCAGTTCTTC.

This clone was recorded only once. The chain uses TRBV19 and TRBJ1-6; D uncertain. CDR1 is LNHDA and CDR2 is SQIVND in the germline V gene (reference sequence). This CDR3 contains 12 residues. V shed 5 bases and J shed 7 bases, with 6 bases lying between them. CDR3 loop: CASSARNSPLHF. Here the CDR3 DNA reads TGTGCCAGTAGTGCCCGAAATTCACCCCTCCACTTT.

This chain connects TRBV6-4 to TRBJ1-2; D unresolved. This CDR3 is built from 15 residues. Germline CDR1 reads MRHNA; CDR2 reads SNTAGT. Trimming cost V 6 bases and J 3 bases, with 17 bases left between them. The CDR3 reads CASRPNPGSDYGYTF. CDR3 sequence (DNA): TGTGCCAGCAGACCCAACCCCGGGTCGGACTATGGCTACACCTTC.

This chain links TRBV2 with TRBJ1-5; D is ambiguous. The V gene's germline CDR1 is SNHLY and CDR2 FYNNEI. Deletions cut 3 bases from V and 8 bases from J, with 11 bases between. There are 13 residues in the CDR3. CDR3 loop: CASSDEELKPQHF. DNA for the CDR3: TGTGCCAGCAGTGATGAGGAGTTAAAGCCCCAGCATTTT.

This clone has a single count. The chain joins TRBV18 to TRBJ1-3, with no clear D. Per germline, CDR1 KGHSH and CDR2 LQKENI. The V gene lost 4 bases and the J gene lost 2 bases, with 6 bases spanning the gap. This CDR3 region has 13 residues. The CDR3 nucleotides read TGTGCCAGCTCACTAGGGCCTGGAAACACCATATATTTT. It yields the protein CASSLGPGNTIYF.

The chain joins TRBV5-1 to TRBJ2-7, with TRBD1 as a possible D gene (5 bases). Germline V gene lookup returns CDR1 SGHRS and CDR2 YFSETQ. With 2 bases removed from V and 4 bases from J, the gap between germline ends came to 16 bases. This CDR3 has 15 amino acids. The CDR3 spells CASSFDGSGSYEQYF. The CDR3 bases are TGCGCCAGCAGCTTCGACGGGTCAGGGTCTTACGAGCAGTACTTC.

This chain uses TRBV5-1 with TRBJ2-1; 9 nucleotides align to TRBD2. The CDR3 runs 16 residues. The ends lost 0 bases at V and 7 bases at J; junction bases unmatched: 8. The germline CDR1 and CDR2 sequences are SGHRS and YFSETQ. CDR3 nucleotides: TGCGCCAGCAGCTTGGAAAGGCGGGGGGGAAAGAATGAGCAGTTCTTC. Protein sequence: CASSLERRGGKNEQFF.

The V gene is TRBV5-4, the J gene TRBJ2-3; weak D call: TRBD2 (6 bases). The ends were cut back, 6 bases at V and 1 base at J, with 12 bases in the middle. The V gene's germline CDR1 is SGHNT and CDR2 YYREEE (reference sequence). The CDR3 sequence is 14 residues long. As DNA, the CDR3 is TGTGCCAGCACCGGGGGACGGCGCACAGATACGCAGTATTTT. Its translation: CASTGGRRTDTQYF. Full variable domain (outside the CDR3, taken from reference TRBV5-4 and TRBJ2-3): ETGVTQSPTHLIKTRGQQVTLRCSSQSGHNTVSWYQQALGQGPQFIFQYYREEENGRGNFPPRFSGLQFPNYSSELNVNALELDDSALYLCASTGGRRTDTQYFGPGTRLTVL.